A single sample gave rise to the 13 T cell receptor beta chains below, sequenced in a study of T cells in localized non-small cell lung cancer. The protocol was immunoSEQ multiplex PCR, while the TCRdb copy is restricted to in-frame clones and leaves out a portion. The data show around 29,000 clones, 88% seen once. Sequencing used peripheral blood, obtained before any cancer treatment. Receptor source: a female donor of 60 years or more with stage III squamous cell lung carcinoma.

The genes are TRBV5-1 and TRBJ1-6; 10 positions agree with TRBD1. The germline V gene has CDR1 SGHRS and CDR2 YFSETQ. The CDR3 runs to 17 residues. Trimming at V came to 3 bases and at J to 5 bases, leaving 8 bases not matched to a gene. The CDR3, as DNA: TGCGCCAGCAGCTACAGACAGGGGGCGGCGGATAATTCACCCCTCCACTTT. Its protein product is CASSYRQGAADNSPLHF.

J is TRBJ1-2 and V is TRBV6-5, with D hard to call. Germline CDR1 is MNHEY and CDR2 is SVGAGI. The V end lost 6 bases, the J end lost 6 bases, and 14 bases lay between the germline ends. This CDR3 has 13 residues. CDR3 sequence reads: CASSPSRIHGYTF. The CDR3 DNA reads as TGTGCCAGCAGCCCCTCGAGGATCCATGGCTACACCTTC.

This clone was seen a handful of times. The V and J genes are TRBV4-1 and TRBJ1-3, with 7 bases fitting TRBD1. V shed 4 bases, J shed 2 bases, and the junction held 8 bases outside the gene matches. Germline V gene sequence: CDR1 MGHRA, CDR2 YSYEKL. The CDR3 runs 16 residues. CDR3 bases: TGCGCCAGCAGCCCAGACCGACAGGGTGCTGGAAACACCATATATTTT. It translates to CASSPDRQGAGNTIYF.

A note on this clone: Germline and junction disagree at one end, which may indicate a read error. This rearrangement joins TRBV7-3 to TRBJ2-2; 9 bases are a match to TRBD2. This CDR3 has 17 residues. The V gene's germline CDR1 is SGHTA and CDR2 FQGTGA. The CDR3 protein is CASNLMAGGSYTGELFF. The DNA for the CDR3 is TGTGCCAGCAACTTAATGGCGGGAGGGAGCTATACCGGGGAGCTGTTTTTT.

CDR3 amino acids: CAWTKLRTVTLYGYTF. The CDR3 region has the DNA TGTGCCTGGACAAAGCTCCGGACGGTGACCCTCTATGGCTACACCTTC. The chain carries TRBV30 and TRBJ1-2; D remains ambiguous. Looked up from germline, CDR1 is GTSNPN and CDR2 is SVGIG (reference sequence). V lost 4 bases and J lost 4, with 22 bases in between. CDR3 length: 16 residues.

This clone was seen a handful of times. The V and J genes are TRBV19 and TRBJ1-5; 8 nucleotides line up with TRBD1. The trim removed 5 bases at V and 5 bases at J, leaving 8 bases unmatched. The CDR3 has 15 residues. Germline values: CDR1 LNHDA, CDR2 SQIVND (reference sequence). The CDR3 loop is CASSGDRLGHQPQHF. CDR3 DNA: TGTGCCAGTAGTGGGGACAGGCTAGGCCATCAGCCCCAGCATTTT.

This rearrangement joins TRBV5-4 to TRBJ1-2; the match to TRBD1 covers 9 bases. CDR1 and CDR2 from the germline V gene are SGHNT and YYREEE (reference sequence). Losses at the gene ends were 3 bases for V and 4 bases for J; bases not matched to a gene: 4. CDR3 length equals 14 residues. This CDR3 is CASSWGQGGYGYTF. The CDR3 DNA is TGTGCCAGCAGCTGGGGACAGGGTGGCTATGGCTACACCTTC.

V usage is TRBV7-6 and J usage is TRBJ2-2; tentatively, D is TRBD2 (7 bases). Germline-derived CDR1 and CDR2 are SGHVS and FNYEAQ. The length of the CDR3 is 16 residues. Trimming took off 2 bases at V and 6 bases at J, with 16 bases between the two ends. The CDR3 coding sequence is TGTGCCAGCAGCTTAAGATCGGGGGGCATAGCCGGGGAGCTGTTTTTT. Its protein is CASSLRSGGIAGELFF.

This chain connects TRBV5-1 to TRBJ1-1; perhaps TRBD1 as D (5 bases). The CDR3 length is 15 residues. Germline V gene sequence: CDR1 SGHRS, CDR2 YFSETQ. V was pared by 6 bases and J by 0 bases, with 15 bases between. In DNA, the CDR3 is TGCGCCAGCACCCTTTTGGGGGTCATGAACACTGAAGCTTTCTTT. This encodes CASTLLGVMNTEAFF.

J is TRBJ2-3 and V is TRBV10-2; D is unclear. The CDR3 is made up of 15 amino acids. V lost 3 bases to trimming and J lost 0 bases, with 10 bases between them. The germline gives CDR1 WSHSY, CDR2 SAAADI. CDR3 nucleotides: TGCGCCAGCAGTGATCGGACCTGGAGCACAGATACGCAGTATTTT. Translating it yields CASSDRTWSTDTQYF.

This chain connects TRBV2 to TRBJ2-7, with D possibly matching TRBD1 (6 bases). The V end was cut by 5 bases, the J end by 3 bases, with 14 bases between. Germline V gene sequence: CDR1 SNHLY, CDR2 FYNNEI. The CDR3 covers 14 residues. The chain's CDR3 is CASSIQGGHYEQYF. The CDR3 DNA follows: TGTGCCAGCAGTATACAGGGCGGGCACTACGAGCAGTACTTC.

This chain joins TRBV5-4 and TRBJ2-5; 8 bases match TRBD2. Germline V gene lookup returns CDR1 SGHNT and CDR2 YYREEE (reference sequence). V dropped 4 bases and J dropped 3; count of bases not matched to a gene: 8. There are 15 residues in the CDR3. In DNA form, the CDR3 reads TGTGCCAGCAGCCCCCCGGGACTAGGAGAAGAGACCCAGTACTTC. It yields the protein CASSPPGLGEETQYF. The full variable domain, its missing parts supplied by reference TRBV5-4 and TRBJ2-5, is ETGVTQSPTHLIKTRGQQVTLRCSSQSGHNTVSWYQQALGQGPQFIFQYYREEENGRGNFPPRFSGLQFPNYSSELNVNALELDDSALYLCASSPPGLGEETQYFGPGTRLLVL.

CDR3 nucleotides: TGTGCCAGCAGTTTCTCCCGACTAGCGGGAGTTGACAATGAGCAGTTCTTC. This encodes CASSFSRLAGVDNEQFF. The V call is TRBV27, the J call TRBJ2-1, with 12 nucleotides matching TRBD2. Germline V gene lookup returns CDR1 MNHEY and CDR2 SMNVEV (reference sequence). Trimming at V came to 3 bases and at J to 5 bases, leaving 8 bases not matched to a gene. The CDR3 runs to 17 residues.